Each of the 18 T cell receptor beta chains below was sequenced from the same sample in a study of technical replicates of blood from a few donors. This table comes from immunoSEQ multiplex PCR, and its TCRdb copy is limited to in-frame clones, with some not included. The sample contains 56,000 or so clones, 90% to 95% of which appear only once. The sequenced sample consisted of PBMCs. Receptors originate from a human donor in good health. Some clones in this sample may be carry-over from other donors' samples.

V gene TRBV29-1 combines with J gene TRBJ2-5, with 7 bases matching TRBD1. The CDR3 totals 13 residues. The V segment lost 8 bases and the J segment 5 bases; nucleotides outside the gene matches: 11. CDR1 is SQVTM, CDR2 ANQGSEA, per germline. The CDR3 region has the DNA TGCAGCAAAAGGACAGGCTCTGGCGAGACCCAGTACTTC. This translates into CSKRTGSGETQYF.

The CDR3 loop reads CAISDPEGGLTEAFF. The DNA for the CDR3 is TGTGCCATCAGTGACCCCGAGGGGGGGCTCACTGAAGCTTTCTTT. The chain combines TRBV10-3 with TRBJ1-1; a weak D match, TRBD1 (6 bases). Trimming removed 3 bases at V and 4 bases at J, with 15 bases between. The V gene's germline CDR1 is ENHRY and CDR2 SYGVKD. The CDR3 has 15 residues.

The rearrangement joins TRBV19 to TRBJ2-6, with 7 positions matching TRBD1. Germline lookup yields CDR1 LNHDA and CDR2 SQIVND (reference sequence). With V trimmed by 3 bases and J by 0 bases, 2 bases remained unmatched. The CDR3 loop spans 16 amino acids. The CDR3: CASSITGVSGANVLTF. The CDR3 DNA is TGTGCCAGTAGTATCACAGGGGTCTCTGGGGCCAACGTCCTGACTTTC. Variable domain in full (rest from reference TRBV19 and TRBJ2-6): DGGITQSPKYLFRKEGQNVTLSCEQNLNHDAMYWYRQDPGQGLRLIYYSQIVNDFQKGDIAEGYSVSREKKESFPLTVTSAQKNPTAFYLCASSITGVSGANVLTFGAGSRLTVL.

V usage is TRBV5-1 and J usage is TRBJ2-5; D possibly corresponds to TRBD1 (6 bases). The V and J ends lost 0 bases and 1 base respectively, with 7 bases between them. Germline V gene data show CDR1 as SGHRS and CDR2 as YFSETQ. The CDR3 is 14 amino acids. The CDR3 DNA reads TGCGCCAGCAGCTTGGGGGGGCCCCAAGAGACCCAGTACTTC. It codes for CASSLGGPQETQYF. Full variable domain (outside the CDR3, taken from reference TRBV5-1 and TRBJ2-5): KAGVTQTPRYLIKTRGQQVTLSCSPISGHRSVSWYQQTPGQGLQFLFEYFSETQRNKGNFPGRFSGRQFSNSRSEMNVSTLELGDSALYLCASSLGGPQETQYFGPGTRLLVL.

The chain is built from TRBV27 and TRBJ2-3; TRBD1 is a possible D gene (6 bases). The CDR3 spans 15 residues. V was pared by 7 bases and J by 3 bases, with 17 bases between. Germline values: CDR1 MNHEY, CDR2 SMNVEV (reference sequence). For the CDR3, the DNA is TGTGCCAGCACAGGGGTCGGGCTTCCTACAGATACGCAGTATTTT. Protein product: CASTGVGLPTDTQYF.

The chain's CDR3 is CASSPRRDNQPQHF. The CDR3 bases are TGTGCCAGCTCACCTCGGAGGGACAATCAGCCCCAGCATTTT. The V gene is TRBV18, the J gene TRBJ1-5; D unresolved. Germline CDR1 and CDR2: KGHSH and LQKENI. The V and J ends lost 3 bases and 3 bases respectively, with 9 bases between them. The CDR3 sequence is 14 residues long.

CDR3 residues: CASRRPGRMYNEQFF. The CDR3 coding sequence is TGTGCCAGCAGGAGACCCGGGAGGATGTACAATGAGCAGTTCTTC. V gene TRBV2 combines with J gene TRBJ2-1, with TRBD2 matching over 7 bases. Losses at the gene ends were 6 bases for V and 4 bases for J; bases not matched to a gene: 9. The CDR3 length is 15 residues. Germline lookup yields CDR1 SNHLY and CDR2 FYNNEI.

This chain joins TRBV5-1 and TRBJ1-1, with D tentatively TRBD1 (5 bases). The CDR3 spans 14 residues. The germline CDR1 and CDR2 sequences are SGHRS and YFSETQ. Trimming removed 7 bases at V and 5 bases at J, with 18 bases between. The chain's CDR3 is CASRRSAGGTEAFF. As DNA, the CDR3 is TGCGCCAGCCGTCGGAGTGCCGGGGGAACTGAAGCTTTCTTT.

This chain links TRBV29-1 with TRBJ2-7, with 9 bases fitting TRBD1. This CDR3 spans 12 amino acids. Looked up from germline, CDR1 is SQVTM and CDR2 is ANQGSEA. V gave up 7 bases and J gave up 2 bases; unmatched junction bases: 3. The DNA for the CDR3 is TGCAGCGCCCGACAGGGGGCCTACGAGCAGTACTTC. It encodes CSARQGAYEQYF.

This rearrangement joins TRBV30 to TRBJ2-4; 7 nucleotides line up with TRBD2. The CDR3 extends over 16 amino acids. With V trimmed by 1 base and J by 5 bases, 11 bases remained unmatched. Germline loops: CDR1 GTSNPN, CDR2 SVGIG (reference sequence). The DNA of the CDR3 is TGTGCCTGGAGTGCTGGGGCGGGAGCTGGGGAAAACATTCAGTACTTC. Translated: CAWSAGAGAGENIQYF.

The chain uses TRBV7-9 and TRBJ1-4; TRBD1 matches 8 bases. V was pared by 3 bases and J by 7 bases, with 7 bases of the junction left unmatched. CDR1 is SEHNR and CDR2 is FQNEAQ in the germline V gene (reference sequence). The length of the CDR3 is 15 residues. This chain's CDR3 is CASSFFQGAREKLFF. The CDR3 nucleotides are TGTGCCAGCAGCTTCTTTCAGGGGGCGCGTGAAAAACTGTTTTTT.

CDR3 DNA: TGTGCCAGCAGCTTAGACGGCAGGGGTAACACCGGGGAGCTGTTTTTT. As protein: CASSLDGRGNTGELFF. The chain has TRBV7-6 and TRBJ2-2, with a weak D call TRBD1 (6 bases). This CDR3 comprises 16 residues. CDR1 is SGHVS and CDR2 is FNYEAQ in the germline V gene. Trimming shortened V by 1 base and J by 2 bases, and 11 bases separated the two germline ends.

The rearrangement joins TRBV2 to TRBJ2-7, with D perhaps TRBD2 (5 bases). The germline V gene has CDR1 SNHLY and CDR2 FYNNEI. This CDR3 comprises 14 residues. V lost 4 bases, J lost 3 bases, and 13 bases lay in between. The CDR3 is CASSADLTFYEQYF. The DNA for the CDR3 is TGTGCCAGCAGTGCGGACTTAACCTTCTACGAGCAGTACTTC.

The chain carries TRBV7-3 and TRBJ2-2; 9 bases align to TRBD2. This CDR3 comprises 15 residues. V shed 4 bases, J shed 6 bases, and the junction held 6 bases outside the gene matches. CDR1 is SGHTA and CDR2 is FQGTGA in the germline V gene. The CDR3 reads CASSSLGTSPGELFF. The DNA of the CDR3 is TGTGCCAGCAGCTCCCTCGGGACTAGCCCCGGGGAGCTGTTTTTT.

V usage is TRBV7-6 and J usage is TRBJ2-5; 7 bases fit TRBD1. V shed 5 bases, J shed 5 bases, and the junction held 20 bases outside the gene matches. This CDR3 is 18 amino acids long. Germline loops: CDR1 SGHVS, CDR2 FNYEAQ. As DNA, the CDR3 is TGTGCCAGCAGCACCCATTCCCCACCGGGACAGCGTACTGAGACCCAGTACTTC. This encodes CASSTHSPPGQRTETQYF.

The chain carries TRBV5-4 and TRBJ2-5, with TRBD1 matching over 8 bases. CDR1 SGHNT and CDR2 YYREEE come from the germline V gene (reference sequence). The CDR3 is 13 amino acids. V lost 5 bases and J lost 3; bases outside the gene matches: 3. The CDR3 DNA sequence: TGTGCCAGCAGGGACAGGGCAAAAGAGACCCAGTACTTC. Its translation is CASRDRAKETQYF.

This chain uses TRBV5-1 with TRBJ2-3; 13 nucleotides line up with TRBD2. This CDR3 has 16 residues. CDR1 SGHRS and CDR2 YFSETQ come from the germline V gene. V dropped 4 bases and J dropped 2; count of bases not matched to a gene: 4. CDR3 amino acids: CASSITSGGATDTQYF. CDR3 bases: TGCGCCAGCAGCATTACTAGCGGGGGGGCCACAGATACGCAGTATTTT.

The chain joins TRBV30 to TRBJ2-3, with TRBD2 matching 10 bases. Looked up from germline, CDR1 is GTSNPN and CDR2 is SVGIG (reference sequence). The CDR3 extends over 15 amino acids. Trimming took 4 bases from V and 2 from J; bases not matched to a gene: 6. CDR3 nucleotide sequence: TGTGCCTGGACCCCGGGACTAGCGAACACAGATACGCAGTATTTT. Translating gives CAWTPGLANTDTQYF.